In this sample, the clone carrying this T cell receptor beta chain turned up a few times. Its antigen is not identified. The sample is drawn from a study of beta chain features in type 1 diabetes. Whole-study results and caveats: TCRB CDR3s were moderately but significantly shorter in Type 1 diabetes patients in all four CD4+ subsets.

Sequenced material consisted of expressed TCRB transcripts (all of the isolated RNA was reverse transcribed). Method: immunoSEQ multiplex PCR; TCRdb's copy keeps in-frame clones and lacks some. The data contain about 160,000 clones, roughly 7.1% of them singletons. The CDR3 runs to 13 residues. CDR1 SGHNT and CDR2 YYREEE come from the germline V gene (reference sequence). The J segment lost 3 bases and the V segment lost 4 bases, leaving 3 bases of the junction unmatched. This receptor was obtained from a woman aged 35 to 49 with type 1 diabetes. The sample was central memory CD4+ T cells from blood. This rearrangement joins TRBV5-4 to TRBJ1-1, with TRBD1 matching over 7 bases. The CDR3 nucleotides are TGTGCCAGCAGCCGCACAGGGGACACTGAAGCTTTCTTT. Amino acid sequence: CASSRTGDTEAFF.